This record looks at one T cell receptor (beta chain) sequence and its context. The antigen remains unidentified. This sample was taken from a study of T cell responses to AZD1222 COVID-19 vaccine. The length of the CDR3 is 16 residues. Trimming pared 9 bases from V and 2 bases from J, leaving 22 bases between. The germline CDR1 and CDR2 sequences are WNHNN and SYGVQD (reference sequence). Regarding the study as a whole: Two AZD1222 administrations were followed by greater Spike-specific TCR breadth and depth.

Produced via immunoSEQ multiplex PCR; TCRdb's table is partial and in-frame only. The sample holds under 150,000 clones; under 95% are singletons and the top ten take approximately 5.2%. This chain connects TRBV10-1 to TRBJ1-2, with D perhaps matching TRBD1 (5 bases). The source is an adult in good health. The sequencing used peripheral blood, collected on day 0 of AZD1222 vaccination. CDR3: CASKGRARSGNYGYTF. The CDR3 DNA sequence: TGCGCCAGTAAGGGCAGGGCGAGGTCCGGGAACTATGGCTACACCTTC.